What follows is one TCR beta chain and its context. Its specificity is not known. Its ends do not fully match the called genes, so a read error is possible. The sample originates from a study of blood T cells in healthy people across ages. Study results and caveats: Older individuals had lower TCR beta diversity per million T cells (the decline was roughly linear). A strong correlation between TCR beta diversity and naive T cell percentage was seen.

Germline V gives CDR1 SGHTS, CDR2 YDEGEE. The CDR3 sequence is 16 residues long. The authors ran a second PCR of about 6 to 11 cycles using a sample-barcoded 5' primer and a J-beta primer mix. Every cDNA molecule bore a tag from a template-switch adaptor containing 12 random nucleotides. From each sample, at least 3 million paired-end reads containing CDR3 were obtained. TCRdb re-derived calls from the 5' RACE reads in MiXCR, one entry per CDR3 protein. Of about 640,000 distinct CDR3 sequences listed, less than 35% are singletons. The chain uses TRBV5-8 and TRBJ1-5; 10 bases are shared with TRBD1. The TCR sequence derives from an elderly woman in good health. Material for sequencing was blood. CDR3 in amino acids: CAGSLGDRGSNQPQHF. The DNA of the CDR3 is TGTGCCGGCAGCTTGGGGGACAGGGGAAGCAATCAGCCCCAGCATTTT.